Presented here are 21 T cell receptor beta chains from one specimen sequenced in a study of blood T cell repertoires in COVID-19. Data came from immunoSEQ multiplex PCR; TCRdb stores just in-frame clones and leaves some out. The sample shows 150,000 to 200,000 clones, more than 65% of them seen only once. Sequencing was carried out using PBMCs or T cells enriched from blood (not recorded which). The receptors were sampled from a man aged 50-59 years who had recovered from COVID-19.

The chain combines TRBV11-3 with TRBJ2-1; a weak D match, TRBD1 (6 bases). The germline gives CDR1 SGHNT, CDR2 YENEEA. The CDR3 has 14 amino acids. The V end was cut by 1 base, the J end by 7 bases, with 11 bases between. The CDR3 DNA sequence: TGTGCCAGCAGCTTAGGGGCCCAGGGGAATGAGCAGTTCTTC. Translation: CASSLGAQGNEQFF.

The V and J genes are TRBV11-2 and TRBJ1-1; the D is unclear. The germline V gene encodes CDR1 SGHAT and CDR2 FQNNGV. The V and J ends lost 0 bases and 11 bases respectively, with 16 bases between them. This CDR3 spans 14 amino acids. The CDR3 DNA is TGTGCCAGCAGCTTAGATAATGCTCCGGGTTCGGCTTTCTTT. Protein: CASSLDNAPGSAFF.

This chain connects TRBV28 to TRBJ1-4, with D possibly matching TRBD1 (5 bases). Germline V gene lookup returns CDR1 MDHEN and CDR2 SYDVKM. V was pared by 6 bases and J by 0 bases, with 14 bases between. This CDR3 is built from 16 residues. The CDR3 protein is CASSPTQVATNEKLFF. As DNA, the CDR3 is TGTGCCAGCAGCCCAACACAGGTTGCAACTAATGAAAAACTGTTTTTT.

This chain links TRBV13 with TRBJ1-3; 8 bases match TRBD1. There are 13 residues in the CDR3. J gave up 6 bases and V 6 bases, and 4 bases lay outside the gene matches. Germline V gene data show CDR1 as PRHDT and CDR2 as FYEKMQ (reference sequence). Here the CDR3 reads CASRVQGENTIYF. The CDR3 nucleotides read TGTGCCAGCAGGGTACAGGGGGAAAACACCATATATTTT.

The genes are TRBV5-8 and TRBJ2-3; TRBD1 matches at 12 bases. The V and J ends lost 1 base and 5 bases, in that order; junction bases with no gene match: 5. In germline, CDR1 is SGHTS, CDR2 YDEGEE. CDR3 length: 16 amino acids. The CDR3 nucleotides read TGTGCCAGCAGCTTGCCGGGACAGGGGGCGGGAGATACGCAGTATTTT. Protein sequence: CASSLPGQGAGDTQYF.

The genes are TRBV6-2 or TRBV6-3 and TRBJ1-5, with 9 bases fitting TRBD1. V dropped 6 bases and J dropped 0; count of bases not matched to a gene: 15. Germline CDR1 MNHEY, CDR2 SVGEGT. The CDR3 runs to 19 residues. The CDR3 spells CASSPGTGQVRYSNQPQHF. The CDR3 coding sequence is TGTGCCAGCAGCCCTGGGACAGGGCAAGTTAGGTATAGCAATCAGCCCCAGCATTTT.

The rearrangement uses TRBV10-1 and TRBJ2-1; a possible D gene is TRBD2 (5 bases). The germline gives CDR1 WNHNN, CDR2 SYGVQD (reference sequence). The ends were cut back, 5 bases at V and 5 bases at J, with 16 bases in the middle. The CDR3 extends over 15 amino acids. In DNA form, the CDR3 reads TGCGCCAGCAGTTTTGGGGAGAGCATTAACAATGAGCAGTTCTTC. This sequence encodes CASSFGESINNEQFF.

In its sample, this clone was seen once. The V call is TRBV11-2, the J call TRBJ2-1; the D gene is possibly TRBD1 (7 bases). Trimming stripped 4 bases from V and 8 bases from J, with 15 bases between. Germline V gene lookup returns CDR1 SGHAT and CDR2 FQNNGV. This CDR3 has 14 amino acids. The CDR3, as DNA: TGTGCCAGCAGCTCGGACAGGTCGGGGGATGAGCAGTTCTTC. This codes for CASSSDRSGDEQFF. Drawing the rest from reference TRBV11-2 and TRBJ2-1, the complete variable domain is EAGVAQSPRYKIIEKRQSVAFWCNPISGHATLYWYQQILGQGPKLLIQFQNNGVVDDSQLPKDRFSAERLKGVDSTLKIQPAKLEDSAVYLCASSSDRSGDEQFFGPGTRLTVL.

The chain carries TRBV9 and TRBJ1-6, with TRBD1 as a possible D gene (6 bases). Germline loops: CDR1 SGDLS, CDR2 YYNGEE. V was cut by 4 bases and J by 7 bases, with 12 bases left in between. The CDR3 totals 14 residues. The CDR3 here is CASSPDRNNSPLHF. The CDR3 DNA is TGTGCCAGCAGCCCAGACAGGAACAATTCACCCCTCCACTTT. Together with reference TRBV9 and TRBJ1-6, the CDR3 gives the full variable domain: DSGVTQTPKHLITATGQRVTLRCSPRSGDLSVYWYQQSLDQGLQFLIQYYNGEERAKGNILERFSAQQFPDLHSELNLSSLELGDSALYFCASSPDRNNSPLHFGNGTRLTVT.

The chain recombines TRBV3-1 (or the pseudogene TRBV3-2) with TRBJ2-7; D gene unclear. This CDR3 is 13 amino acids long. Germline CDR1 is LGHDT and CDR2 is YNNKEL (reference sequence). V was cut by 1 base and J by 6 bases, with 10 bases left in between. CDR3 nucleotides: TGTGCCAGCAGCCAAGCCAGGCGATTCGAGCAGTACTTC. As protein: CASSQARRFEQYF.

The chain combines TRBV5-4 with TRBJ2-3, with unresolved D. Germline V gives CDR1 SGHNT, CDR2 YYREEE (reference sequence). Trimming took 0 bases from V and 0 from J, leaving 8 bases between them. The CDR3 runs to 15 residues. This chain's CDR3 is CASSLETPSTDTQYF. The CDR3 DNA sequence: TGTGCCAGCAGCTTGGAAACTCCAAGCACAGATACGCAGTATTTT. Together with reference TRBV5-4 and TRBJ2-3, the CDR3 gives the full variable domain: ETGVTQSPTHLIKTRGQQVTLRCSSQSGHNTVSWYQQALGQGPQFIFQYYREEENGRGNFPPRFSGLQFPNYSSELNVNALELDDSALYLCASSLETPSTDTQYFGPGTRLTVL.

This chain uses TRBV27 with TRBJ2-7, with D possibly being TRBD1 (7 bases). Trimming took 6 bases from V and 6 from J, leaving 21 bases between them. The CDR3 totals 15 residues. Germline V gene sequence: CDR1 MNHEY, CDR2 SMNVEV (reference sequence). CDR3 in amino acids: CASRGGGTDYSEQYF. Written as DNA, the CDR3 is TGTGCCAGCAGGGGTGGCGGGACAGATTACTCCGAGCAGTACTTC.

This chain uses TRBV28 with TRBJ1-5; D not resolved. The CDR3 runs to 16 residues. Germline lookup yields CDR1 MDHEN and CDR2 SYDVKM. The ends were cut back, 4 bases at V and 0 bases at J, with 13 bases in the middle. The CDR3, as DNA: TGTGCCAGCAGTTCCCGGTCCGTTTATAGCAATCAGCCCCAGCATTTT. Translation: CASSSRSVYSNQPQHF. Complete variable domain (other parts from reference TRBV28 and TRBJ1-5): DVKVTQSSRYLVKRTGEKVFLECVQDMDHENMFWYRQDPGLGLRLIYFSYDVKMKEKGDIPEGYSVSREKKERFSLILESASTNQTSMYLCASSSRSVYSNQPQHFGDGTRLSIL.

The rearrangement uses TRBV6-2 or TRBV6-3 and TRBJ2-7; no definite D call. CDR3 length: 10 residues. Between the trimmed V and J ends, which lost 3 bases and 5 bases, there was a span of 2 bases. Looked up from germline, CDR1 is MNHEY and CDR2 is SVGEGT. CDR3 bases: TGTGCCAGCAGTTATAACGAGCAGTACTTC. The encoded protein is CASSYNEQYF.

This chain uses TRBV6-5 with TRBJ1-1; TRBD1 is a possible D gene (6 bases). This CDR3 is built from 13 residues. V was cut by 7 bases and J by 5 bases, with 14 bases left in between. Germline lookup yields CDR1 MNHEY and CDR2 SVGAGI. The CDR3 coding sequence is TGTGCCAGCATACCGACAGGCCGGACTGAAGCTTTCTTT. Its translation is CASIPTGRTEAFF.

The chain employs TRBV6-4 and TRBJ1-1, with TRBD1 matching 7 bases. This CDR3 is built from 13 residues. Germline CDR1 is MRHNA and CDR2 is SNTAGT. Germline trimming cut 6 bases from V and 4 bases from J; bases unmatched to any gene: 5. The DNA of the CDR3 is TGTGCCAGCAGGAAGGGGGCTGGCACTGAAGCTTTCTTT. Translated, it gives CASRKGAGTEAFF.

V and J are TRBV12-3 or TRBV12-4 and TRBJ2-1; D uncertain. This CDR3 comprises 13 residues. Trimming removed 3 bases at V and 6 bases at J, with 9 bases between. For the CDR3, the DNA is TGTGCCAGCAGTTTTACCGGGTCCAATGAGCAGTTCTTC. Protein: CASSFTGSNEQFF.

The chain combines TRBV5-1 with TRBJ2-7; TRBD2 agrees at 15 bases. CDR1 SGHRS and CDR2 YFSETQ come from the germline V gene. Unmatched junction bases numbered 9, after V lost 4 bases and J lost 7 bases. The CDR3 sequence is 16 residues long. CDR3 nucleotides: TGCGCCAGCAGCAGGACTAGCGGGGGGGCTCTATTGGAGCAGTACTTC. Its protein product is CASSRTSGGALLEQYF.

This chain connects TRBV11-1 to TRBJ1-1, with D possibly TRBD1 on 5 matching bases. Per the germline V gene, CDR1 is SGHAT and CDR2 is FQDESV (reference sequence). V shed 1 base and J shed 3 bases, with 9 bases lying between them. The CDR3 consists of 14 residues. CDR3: CASSLVWGDTEAFF. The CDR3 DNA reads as TGTGCCAGCAGCTTAGTTTGGGGGGACACTGAAGCTTTCTTT.

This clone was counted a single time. This chain's CDR3 is CSASTGENEQFF. The CDR3 coding sequence is TGCAGTGCTAGTACAGGGGAAAATGAGCAGTTCTTC. The chain has TRBV20-1 and TRBJ2-1; 7 nucleotides align to TRBD1. The CDR3 is 12 amino acids. Germline loops: CDR1 DFQATT, CDR2 SNEGSKA (reference sequence). Unmatched junction bases numbered 3, after V lost 3 bases and J lost 7 bases.

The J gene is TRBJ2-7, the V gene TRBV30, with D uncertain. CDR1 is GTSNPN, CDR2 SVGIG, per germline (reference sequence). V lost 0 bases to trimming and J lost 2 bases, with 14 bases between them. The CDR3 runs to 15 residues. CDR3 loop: CAWSVEPSPPYEQYF. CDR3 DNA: TGTGCCTGGAGTGTAGAGCCGTCGCCCCCCTACGAGCAGTACTTC.